This TCR beta chain was sequenced in a study of CD8 T cells in Susac syndrome. The RNA input was about 0.5 to 1 ug, and it was reverse transcribed with random hexamers. Amplification of TCR beta CDR3 across 54 Vbeta and 13 Jbeta was performed with immunoSEQ multiplex PCR. TCRdb itself ran the immunoSEQ multiplex PCR reads through MiXCR, one entry per CDR3 protein. The table has a few hundred thousand distinct CDR3 sequences, almost 85% seen once. Peripheral blood CD8+ and CD4+ T cells were profiled by TCR beta sequencing. Those who served as multiple sclerosis controls were treatment-naive patients with stable or active relapsing-remitting disease. The germline CDR1 and CDR2 sequences are MNHEY and SVGAGI. The CDR3 contains 16 residues. J gave up 5 bases and V 3 bases, and 11 bases lay outside the gene matches.

The J gene is TRBJ2-7, the V gene TRBV6-5; 9 bases line up with TRBD1. The receptor's source is a human donor with multiple sclerosis. The sequencing sample was made of CD8+ T cells from PBMCs. In DNA form, the CDR3 reads TGTGCCAGCAGTTATTTCCCCGCGGGACAGGGAAACGAGCAGTACTTC. It specifies CASSYFPAGQGNEQYF.